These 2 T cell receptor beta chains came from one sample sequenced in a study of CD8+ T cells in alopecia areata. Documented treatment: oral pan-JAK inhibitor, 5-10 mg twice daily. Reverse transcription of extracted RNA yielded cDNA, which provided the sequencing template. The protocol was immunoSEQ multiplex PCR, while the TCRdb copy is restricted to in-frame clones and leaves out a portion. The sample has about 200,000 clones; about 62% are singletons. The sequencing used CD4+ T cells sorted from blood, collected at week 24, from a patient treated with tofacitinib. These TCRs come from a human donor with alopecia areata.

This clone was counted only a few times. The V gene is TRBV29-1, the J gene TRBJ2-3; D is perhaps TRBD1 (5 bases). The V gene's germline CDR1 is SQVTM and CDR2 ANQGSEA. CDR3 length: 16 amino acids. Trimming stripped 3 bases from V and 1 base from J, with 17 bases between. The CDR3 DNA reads TGCAGCGTTGATCGGTCGGCAGGGATGGGCACAGATACGCAGTATTTT. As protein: CSVDRSAGMGTDTQYF.

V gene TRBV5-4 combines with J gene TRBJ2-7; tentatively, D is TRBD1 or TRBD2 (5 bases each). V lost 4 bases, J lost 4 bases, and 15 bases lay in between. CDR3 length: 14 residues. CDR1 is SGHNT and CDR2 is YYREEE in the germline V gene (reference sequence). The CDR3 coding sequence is TGTGCCAGCAGCACTGTGGGGGAGAGGTACGAGCAGTACTTC. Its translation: CASSTVGERYEQYF.